The sequence of this T cell receptor (beta chain) was determined in a study of monozygotic twins with inflammatory bowel disease. Study-wide points: IBD patients exhibited fewer clonotypes shared with other individuals than healthy twins, particularly with disease activity. IBD patients showed reduced TCRbeta diversity (inverse Simpson) versus healthy co-twins.

This CDR3 spans 15 amino acids. Total RNA from whole blood was isolated with no T cell sorting. Using eight separate reactions per sample, the authors generated cDNA. Reanalyzing the 5' RACE reads, TCRdb keeps one entry per CDR3 protein, without DNA. The listing records 150,000 to 200,000 distinct CDR3 sequences. As concerns this clonotype: Its target is not known.

The clonotype comes from a human donor with ulcerative colitis or Crohn's disease, or a healthy co-twin of an affected twin (not recorded which). The sample taken for sequencing was blood. This sequence joins TRBV12-3 or TRBV12-4 and TRBJ1-2; TCRdb calls TRBD1, which cannot be checked without DNA. CDR3 loop: CASSSVGQGNGGYTF.